This is a list of T cell receptor beta chains from one sample in a study of metastatic and nonmetastatic thyroid tumors. With MiXCR, TCRdb called clones anew from the PCR reads. The table includes fewer than 40,000 clones, approximately 34% detected once. Sequencing used tumor tissue. All receptors derive from a female donor with papillary thyroid cancer or a benign thyroid nodule (not recorded which). Some clones in this sample may be carry-over from other donors' samples. Each CDR3 is given with its conserved first and last residue. A D gene is named only where the DNA matches it firmly. Clone size is not always given. Where it is, it says once, few, many or a class for expanded clones.

CDR3 length	clone size	V gene	J gene	D gene	CDR3 protein	CDR3 DNA
13	few	TRBV27	TRBJ2-7	TRBD1	CASSLQGAGEQYF	TGTGCCAGCAGTTTACAGGGGGCTGGCGAGCAGTACTTC
14	NA	TRBV7-2	TRBJ2-1	NA	CASSLVRGGTEQFF	TGTGCCAGCAGCTTAGTTCGAGGGGGGACGGAGCAGTTCTTC
12	NA	TRBV11-2	TRBJ1-2	NA	CASSTSPTGYTF	TGTGCCAGCAGCACCTCCCCGACAGGCTACACCTTC
16	many	TRBV7-3	TRBJ2-2	TRBD1	CASSSWTGSNTGELFF	TGTGCCAGCAGCTCCTGGACAGGGAGCAACACCGGGGAGCTGTTTTTT
16	NA	TRBV5-1	TRBJ1-2	NA	CASSTRDTGGNYGYTF	TGCGCCAGCAGCACCCGGGACACCGGGGGCAACTATGGCTACACCTTC
16	NA	TRBV15	TRBJ1-1	TRBD1	CATSRADRVFDTEAFF	TGTGCCACCAGCAGAGCGGACAGGGTCTTCGACACTGAAGCTTTCTTT
15	NA	TRBV6-1	TRBJ1-1	TRBD1	CASSPPSDRGPEAFF	TGTGCCAGCAGTCCGCCATCCGACAGGGGCCCTGAAGCTTTCTTT
18	large	TRBV20-1	TRBJ1-4	TRBD1	CSARPDRENFATNEKLFF	TGCAGTGCTAGGCCCGACAGGGAAAATTTTGCAACTAATGAAAAACTGTTTTTT
14	NA	TRBV12-3/TRBV12-4	TRBJ1-2	TRBD1	CASSFRDRDRGYTF	TGTGCCAGCAGTTTCCGGGACAGGGACCGTGGCTACACCTTC
12	few	TRBV6-1	TRBJ2-7	NA	CASSVSTHEQYF	TGTGCCAGCAGTGTCTCTACCCACGAGCAGTACTTC
15	few	TRBV10-3	TRBJ2-7	TRBD2	CASVPGGFGSYEQYF	TGTGCCTCTGTCCCGGGGGGGTTTGGCTCCTACGAGCAGTACTTC
13	NA	TRBV2	TRBJ1-1	NA	CASSEVAKPEAFF	TGTGCCAGCAGTGAGGTGGCCAAGCCTGAAGCTTTCTTT
17	NA	TRBV11-2	TRBJ2-2	TRBD1	CASSLVRTGVHTGELFF	TGTGCCAGCAGCTTAGTACGGACAGGGGTCCACACCGGGGAGCTGTTTTTT
15	NA	TRBV4-2	TRBJ2-7	TRBD1	CASSQGQGISYEQYF	TGTGCCAGCAGCCAAGGACAGGGTATTTCCTACGAGCAGTACTTC
12	NA	TRBV10-3	TRBJ2-3	NA	CAISTGTDTQYF	TGTGCCATCAGTACCGGGACAGATACGCAGTATTTT
15	few	TRBV28	TRBJ1-1	TRBD1	CASTRQGGVNTEAFF	TGTGCCAGCACCCGACAGGGGGGGGTGAACACTGAAGCTTTCTTT
12	many	TRBV2	TRBJ2-7	NA	CASSENLYEQYF	TGTGCCAGCAGTGAAAATCTCTACGAGCAGTACTTC
14	few	TRBV6-1	TRBJ2-7	NA	CASASGAGNYEQYF	TGTGCCAGCGCGTCCGGAGCAGGGAACTACGAGCAGTACTTC
16	NA	TRBV12-3/TRBV12-4	TRBJ2-2	TRBD1	CASSSYGQGRSGELFF	TGTGCCAGCAGTTCCTATGGACAGGGAAGGAGCGGGGAGCTGTTTTTT
19	NA	TRBV6-2/TRBV6-3	TRBJ2-7	NA	CASSYSSYLVRGEFYEQYF	TGTGCCAGCAGTTACAGCTCTTACTTAGTAAGGGGAGAGTTCTACGAGCAGTACTTC
15	NA	TRBV2	TRBJ1-6	TRBD1	CASAQGASYNSPLHF	TGTGCCAGCGCACAGGGGGCTTCCTATAATTCACCCCTCCACTTT
12	NA	TRBV6-2/TRBV6-3	TRBJ1-2	NA	CASRGCRLGYRF	TGTGCCAGCAGGGGATGCCGATTAGGCTACAGATTC
14	NA	TRBV6-1	TRBJ2-3	TRBD2	CASRAGRTTDTQYF	TGTGCCAGCAGAGCGGGGAGGACCACAGATACGCAGTATTTT
13	few	TRBV19	TRBJ1-1	NA	CASSPTLETEAFF	TGTGCCAGTAGTCCCACCCTTGAGACTGAAGCTTTCTTT
15	NA	TRBV9	TRBJ1-1	NA	CASSVERTGNTEAFF	TGTGCCAGCAGCGTAGAGCGCACCGGAAACACTGAAGCTTTCTTT
13	few	TRBV28	TRBJ2-3	NA	CASSRTGTDTQYF	TGTGCCAGCAGTAGAACAGGGACAGATACGCAGTATTTT
12	NA	TRBV12-3/TRBV12-4	TRBJ2-7	TRBD2	CASKGLAREQYF	TGTGCCAGCAAGGGACTAGCGCGGGAGCAGTACTTC
13	few	TRBV15	TRBJ1-2	NA	CATSRETNYGYTF	TGTGCCACCAGCAGAGAAACTAACTATGGCTACACCTTC
14	NA	TRBV6-1	TRBJ1-1	TRBD1	CASSKGASNTEAFF	TGTGCCAGCAGTAAGGGGGCCTCGAACACTGAAGCTTTCTTT
15	NA	TRBV19	TRBJ1-5	NA	CASSIAGPSNQPQHF	TGTGCCAGTAGTATTGCAGGGCCAAGCAATCAGCCCCAGCATTTT
12	NA	TRBV20-1	TRBJ2-7	NA	CSARKGSYEQYF	TGCAGTGCTAGAAAGGGGTCCTACGAGCAGTACTTC
14	once	TRBV11-3	TRBJ2-7	NA	CASSLIQGSYEQYF	TGTGCCAGCAGCTTAATTCAGGGGTCCTACGAGCAGTACTTC
12	NA	TRBV6-2/TRBV6-3	TRBJ2-7	NA	CASSPLAYEQYF	TGTGCCAGCAGTCCGCTCGCCTACGAGCAGTACTTC
14	few	TRBV28	TRBJ2-1	TRBD1	CASSVQGVGSEQFF	TGTGCCAGCAGTGTACAGGGGGTCGGGTCTGAGCAGTTCTTC
17	NA	TRBV5-1	TRBJ2-1	NA	CASSLAVWTDGRGEQFF	TGCGCCAGCAGCTTGGCCGTTTGGACCGACGGAAGGGGTGAGCAGTTCTTC
17	few	TRBV12-5	TRBJ2-3	TRBD2	CASGDLPSGTSTDTQYF	TGTGCTAGTGGGGACCTTCCTAGCGGTACTAGCACAGATACGCAGTATTTT
13	once	TRBV20-1	TRBJ2-1	NA	CSARAGGEREQFF	TGCAGTGCTAGAGCAGGGGGGGAAAGGGAGCAGTTCTTC
17	few	TRBV12-3/TRBV12-4	TRBJ1-5	NA	CASSRGRGRYSNQPQHF	TGTGCCAGCAGCCGAGGGAGAGGCCGATATAGCAATCAGCCCCAGCATTTT
16	NA	TRBV6-1	TRBJ2-1	TRBD2	CASSDRASGGADEQFF	TGTGCCAGCAGTGACCGGGCTAGCGGGGGGGCCGATGAGCAGTTCTTC
15	NA	TRBV7-3	TRBJ2-7	TRBD2	CASSPDSGSSYEQYF	TGTGCCAGCAGCCCCGATAGCGGGAGCTCCTACGAGCAGTACTTC
11	NA	TRBV20-1	TRBJ1-4	NA	CSARKDEKLFF	TGCAGTGCTAGAAAGGACGAAAAACTGTTTTTT
14	medium-sized	TRBV12-3/TRBV12-4	TRBJ1-4	NA	CASTHQGKGEKLFF	TGTGCCAGCACGCATCAGGGCAAAGGCGAAAAACTGTTTTTT
15	many	TRBV18	TRBJ2-1	NA	CASSPMGGGFHEQFF	TGTGCCAGCTCACCAATGGGCGGGGGCTTCCATGAGCAGTTCTTC
14	large	TRBV12-3/TRBV12-4	TRBJ2-2	NA	CASRLSGSTGELFF	TGTGCCAGCAGACTCTCAGGATCCACCGGGGAGCTGTTTTTT
15	NA	TRBV11-2	TRBJ2-7	TRBD1	CASSSYRGPDYEQYF	TGTGCCAGCAGCTCTTACAGGGGGCCGGACTACGAGCAGTACTTC